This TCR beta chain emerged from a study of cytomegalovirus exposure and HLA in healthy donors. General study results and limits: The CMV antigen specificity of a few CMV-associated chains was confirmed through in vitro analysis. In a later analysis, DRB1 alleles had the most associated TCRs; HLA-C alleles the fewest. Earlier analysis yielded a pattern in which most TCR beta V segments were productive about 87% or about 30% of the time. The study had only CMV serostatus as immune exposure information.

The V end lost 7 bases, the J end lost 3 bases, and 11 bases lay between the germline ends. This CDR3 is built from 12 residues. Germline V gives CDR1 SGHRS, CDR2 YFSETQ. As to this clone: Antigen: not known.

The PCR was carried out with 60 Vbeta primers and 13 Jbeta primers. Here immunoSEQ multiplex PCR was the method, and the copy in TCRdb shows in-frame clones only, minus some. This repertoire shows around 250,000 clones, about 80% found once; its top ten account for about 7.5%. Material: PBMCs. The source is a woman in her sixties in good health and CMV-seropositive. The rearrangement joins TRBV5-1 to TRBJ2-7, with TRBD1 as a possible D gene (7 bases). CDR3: CASAQGGYEQYF. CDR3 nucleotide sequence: TGCGCCAGCGCCCAGGGGGGCTACGAGCAGTACTTC.